The rows below give T cell receptor beta chains drawn from one sample of a study of T cells in localized non-small cell lung cancer. Clones were sequenced by immunoSEQ multiplex PCR, and TCRdb holds only the in-frame ones, with some missing. This repertoire shows 45,000 to 60,000 clones, approximately 90% found once; its top ten account for 2.5%. The sample was PBMCs, taken before any cancer treatment. The receptor source for this set is a man aged 35 to 69 with stage II lung adenocarcinoma. Both conserved end residues are part of each CDR3. A D gene is named only where the DNA matches it firmly. Not every row has a clone size; where given, it reads once, few, many or a size class.

d_call	v_call	clone_size	j_call	cdr3_nt	cdr3_aa
NA	TRBV7-9	NA	TRBJ1-5	TGTGCCAGCAGCTCTCCGGACACCCCGGGGCAGCCCCAGCATTTT	CASSSPDTPGQPQHF
NA	TRBV9	NA	TRBJ1-3	TGTGCCAGCAGCCCCCGATCGGGCGGCGGTGGAAACACCATATATTTT	CASSPRSGGGGNTIYF
TRBD1	TRBV27	few	TRBJ1-6	TGTGCCAGCAGAGGACAGGGGAATTCACCCCTCCACTTT	CASRGQGNSPLHF
TRBD1	TRBV15	NA	TRBJ2-7	TGTGCCACCAGCTCCCGGGACAGCTACGAGCAGTACTTC	CATSSRDSYEQYF
TRBD1	TRBV5-4	NA	TRBJ1-2	TGTGCCAGCAGGGACGGGACAGAGGGGGTCTATGGCTACACCTTC	CASRDGTEGVYGYTF
NA	TRBV5-1	NA	TRBJ1-1	TGCGCCAGCATGGACAGTATGAACACTGAAGCTTTCTTT	CASMDSMNTEAFF
NA	TRBV29-1	once	TRBJ1-3	TGCAGCGTCGCTAAGGGGGATGCTGGAAACACCATATATTTT	CSVAKGDAGNTIYF
NA	TRBV6-1	NA	TRBJ1-4	TGTGCCAGCATCCCTGGGGCGGATGTCGAAAAACTGTTTTTT	CASIPGADVEKLFF
NA	TRBV5-1	NA	TRBJ2-3	TGCGCCAGCGGGGTCCAGTGGCCCAGCACAGATACGCAGTATTTT	CASGVQWPSTDTQYF
NA	TRBV30	few	TRBJ2-2	TGTGCCTGGACCCAAGGGTCCAAGGGAACCGGGGAGCTGTTTTTT	CAWTQGSKGTGELFF
NA	TRBV10-2	NA	TRBJ2-5	TGCGCCAGCAGAGACATTCCAGAGACCCAGTACTTC	CASRDIPETQYF
TRBD1	TRBV7-9	NA	TRBJ2-7	TGTGCCAGCAGCTTAGGCGGGACAGGGGAAGTGGAGGAGCAGTACTTC	CASSLGGTGEVEEQYF
NA	TRBV7-6	NA	TRBJ1-2	TGTGCCAGCAGCCGTGACAACTATGGCTACACCTTC	CASSRDNYGYTF
TRBD1	TRBV5-4	NA	TRBJ2-6	TGTGCCAGCAGCACGGCGGACAGGGACCCCTCTGGGGCCAACGTCCTGACTTTC	CASSTADRDPSGANVLTF
TRBD1	TRBV18	NA	TRBJ2-1	TGTGCCAGCTCACCATCATCCCCGACAGGGGGGGGAGAGCAGTTCTTC	CASSPSSPTGGGEQFF
NA	TRBV6-5	NA	TRBJ1-2	TGTGCCAGCAGTTACTCGAGTTCCCCGGCCGTGTATAGCTACACCTTC	CASSYSSSPAVYSYTF
NA	TRBV9	NA	TRBJ1-6	TGTGCCAGCAGCCCCGGGGCGTCGGATAATTCACCCCTCCACTTT	CASSPGASDNSPLHF
NA	TRBV9	NA	TRBJ1-1	TGTGCCAGCAGCGTACGCTCGGACACTGAAGCTTTCTTT	CASSVRSDTEAFF